This is a list of T cell receptor beta chains from one sample in a study of PD-1 blockade in mismatch repair-deficient tumors. Only in-frame clones appear in the TCRdb table, and some are missing; sequencing was by immunoSEQ multiplex PCR. Of tens of thousands of clones listed, more than 80% are singletons. This specimen was peripheral blood, taken 12 weeks after starting pembrolizumab. Receptors were obtained from an adult with mismatch repair-deficient cancer. Both conserved end residues are part of each CDR3. Fields, in order: V gene, D gene, J gene, clone size, CDR3 protein, CDR3 DNA. D genes are given only for firm matches. Size values are once, few and many counts, or a class for expanded clones, and some rows have none.

v_call: TRBV11-2; d_call: TRBD1; j_call: TRBJ2-7; clone_size: -; cdr3_aa: CASSSGDRGTYEQYF; cdr3_nt: TGTGCCAGCAGCTCCGGGGACAGGGGGACCTACGAGCAGTACTTC
v_call: TRBV6-1; d_call: -; j_call: TRBJ1-1; clone_size: -; cdr3_aa: CASSERGERAEAFF; cdr3_nt: TGTGCCAGCAGTGAAAGGGGCGAGCGAGCTGAAGCTTTCTTT
v_call: TRBV5-4; d_call: -; j_call: TRBJ1-1; clone_size: -; cdr3_aa: CASSLTVNTEAFF; cdr3_nt: TGTGCCAGCAGCTTGACGGTGAACACTGAAGCTTTCTTT
v_call: TRBV6-5; d_call: TRBD1; j_call: TRBJ1-2; clone_size: -; cdr3_aa: CASSRYRGDYGYTF; cdr3_nt: TGTGCCAGCAGCCGCTACAGGGGTGACTATGGCTACACCTTC
v_call: TRBV12-5; d_call: -; j_call: TRBJ2-2; clone_size: -; cdr3_aa: CASGPIGTENTGELFF; cdr3_nt: TGTGCTAGTGGACCCATTGGGACGGAAAACACCGGGGAGCTGTTTTTT
v_call: TRBV7-3; d_call: -; j_call: TRBJ2-1; clone_size: -; cdr3_aa: CASSPRQWYNEQFF; cdr3_nt: TGTGCCAGCAGCCCCCGACAGTGGTACAATGAGCAGTTCTTC
v_call: TRBV6-1; d_call: TRBD1; j_call: TRBJ2-6; clone_size: medium-sized; cdr3_aa: CASSDSRGGANVLTF; cdr3_nt: TGTGCCAGCAGTGACTCCAGGGGGGGGGCCAACGTCCTGACTTTC
v_call: TRBV7-9; d_call: TRBD2; j_call: TRBJ2-2; clone_size: -; cdr3_aa: CASSLPLGAGVRTGELFF; cdr3_nt: TGTGCCAGCAGCCTGCCGTTGGGAGCGGGAGTCAGAACCGGGGAGCTGTTTTTT
v_call: TRBV6-1; d_call: -; j_call: TRBJ1-3; clone_size: -; cdr3_aa: CASSGTAHSGNTIYF; cdr3_nt: TGTGCCAGCAGTGGGACTGCCCACTCTGGAAACACCATATATTTT
v_call: TRBV6-1; d_call: TRBD2; j_call: TRBJ2-2; clone_size: -; cdr3_aa: CASSAPGLATLNTGELFF; cdr3_nt: TGTGCCAGCAGTGCACCGGGACTAGCGACCCTAAACACCGGGGAGCTGTTTTTT
v_call: TRBV27; d_call: -; j_call: TRBJ1-2; clone_size: -; cdr3_aa: CASSLSGGRVYGYTF; cdr3_nt: TGTGCCAGCAGTTTATCGGGCGGGAGGGTCTATGGCTACACCTTC